Shown below are 31 T cell receptor beta chains from a single sample sequenced in a study of blood T cell repertoires in COVID-19. Assay: immunoSEQ multiplex PCR; the TCRdb copy retains only in-frame clones and omits some. The profile shows roughly 50,000 clones, 85% of them singletons. The source material was peripheral blood. These receptors all stem from a human donor in a cohort sampled during active COVID-19.

The V call is TRBV9, the J call TRBJ1-6; perhaps TRBD1 as D (6 bases). Germline V gene lookup returns CDR1 SGDLS and CDR2 YYNGEE. Trimming left V 3 bases short and J 6 bases short, with 13 bases between. The CDR3 is 15 amino acids. The CDR3 nucleotides are TGTGCCAGCAGCGCGATGGGAGGGGGTAATTCACCCCTCCACTTT. Translating gives CASSAMGGGNSPLHF.

This clone was detected only a few times. V and J are TRBV6-5 and TRBJ1-2; tentative D call: TRBD1 (5 bases). V lost 6 bases to trimming and J lost 3 bases, with 17 bases between them. The CDR3 extends over 15 amino acids. Germline V gene lookup returns CDR1 MNHEY and CDR2 SVGAGI. CDR3 sequence reads: CASRNGHFLDYGYTF. The CDR3 bases are TGTGCCAGCAGAAATGGACATTTTTTAGACTATGGCTACACCTTC.

The CDR3 region is CASSLEPSVTDTQYF. CDR3 sequence (DNA): TGCGCCAGCAGCTTGGAACCTAGCGTTACAGATACGCAGTATTTT. The rearrangement links TRBV5-1 to TRBJ2-3; TRBD2 is a possible D gene (6 bases). The CDR3 is made up of 15 amino acids. The germline gives CDR1 SGHRS, CDR2 YFSETQ. Trimming removed 0 bases at V and 3 bases at J, with 11 bases between. Using reference TRBV5-1 and TRBJ2-3 for the parts outside the CDR3, the full variable domain is KAGVTQTPRYLIKTRGQQVTLSCSPISGHRSVSWYQQTPGQGLQFLFEYFSETQRNKGNFPGRFSGRQFSNSRSEMNVSTLELGDSALYLCASSLEPSVTDTQYFGPGTRLTVL.

The gene calls are TRBV27 and TRBJ2-6; TRBD1 might be the D (6 bases). This CDR3 contains 15 residues. V was trimmed by 5 bases and J by 2 bases, leaving 10 bases between them. The germline CDR1 and CDR2 sequences are MNHEY and SMNVEV (reference sequence). CDR3 bases: TGTGCCAGCAGTATAAGACAGGCTGGGGCCAACGTCCTGACTTTC. It yields the protein CASSIRQAGANVLTF.

Details on this clone: The junction differs from germline at one of its ends, possibly a read error. The chain combines TRBV7-7 with TRBJ2-3, with TRBD2 matching 12 bases. The CDR3 is made up of 16 amino acids. In germline, CDR1 is SSHAT, CDR2 FNYEAQ (reference sequence). The CDR3: CASSKGLAGSTDTQYF. The CDR3 nucleotides are TGTGCTAGCAGCAAGGGACTAGCGGGCAGCACAGATACGCAGTATTTT. The entire variable domain, with the rest obtained from reference TRBV7-7 and TRBJ2-3, is as follows: GAGVSQSPRYKVTKRGQDVTLRCDPISSHATLYWYQQALGQGPEFLTYFNYEAQPDKSGLPSDRFSAERPEGSISTLTIQRTEQRDSAMYRCASSKGLAGSTDTQYFGPGTRLTVL.

The V gene is TRBV30, the J gene TRBJ1-4, with D unclear. Trimming removed 1 base from V and 8 bases from J, with 14 bases in between. CDR3 length: 14 residues. Looked up from germline, CDR1 is GTSNPN and CDR2 is SVGIG (reference sequence). CDR3 amino acids: CAWSAAPGGEKLFF. For the CDR3, the DNA is TGTGCCTGGAGTGCCGCCCCGGGAGGGGAAAAACTGTTTTTT. The complete variable domain, with remaining parts taken from reference TRBV30 and TRBJ1-4, reads SQTIHQWPATLVQPVGSPLSLECTVEGTSNPNLYWYRQAAGRGLQLLFYSVGIGQISSEVPQNLSASRPQDRQFILSSKKLLLSDSGFYLCAWSAAPGGEKLFFGSGTQLSVL.

V usage is TRBV10-2 and J usage is TRBJ2-7; TRBD2 matches 13 bases. CDR3 length equals 18 residues. The junction had 12 bases not matched to a gene; V was cut back by 5 bases and J by 2 bases. Looked up from germline, CDR1 is WSHSY and CDR2 is SAAADI. The CDR3 sequence is CASSWTSGRGVKAYEQYF. CDR3 in DNA: TGCGCCAGCAGTTGGACTAGCGGGAGAGGTGTTAAGGCCTACGAGCAGTACTTC.

V usage is TRBV6-5 and J usage is TRBJ1-6, with D possibly TRBD1 on 6 matching bases. The V end lost 4 bases, the J end lost 10 bases, and 14 bases lay between the germline ends. Germline V gene sequence: CDR1 MNHEY, CDR2 SVGAGI. The CDR3 consists of 14 residues. CDR3 in amino acids: CASSSGVRGSPLHF. The CDR3 DNA reads as TGTGCCAGCAGTTCGGGCGTGAGGGGGTCACCCCTCCACTTT.

The chain links TRBV28 to TRBJ2-1; TRBD2 aligns across 9 bases. V was pared by 9 bases and J by 7 bases, with 10 bases of the junction left unmatched. CDR1 is MDHEN and CDR2 is SYDVKM in the germline V gene. The CDR3 consists of 14 residues. The DNA of the CDR3 is TGTGCCAGTCACCCGGGACTAGCAATGAATGAGCAGTTCTTC. Protein: CASHPGLAMNEQFF.

The chain recombines TRBV19 with TRBJ2-7, with 10 bases lining up with TRBD2. The CDR3 spans 16 residues. Germline V CDR1 and CDR2: LNHDA, SQIVND (reference sequence). V dropped 5 bases and J dropped 2; count of bases not matched to a gene: 9. The CDR3 sequence: CASSFSGTSVTYEQYF. CDR3 in DNA: TGTGCCAGTAGTTTTTCCGGGACTAGCGTGACCTACGAGCAGTACTTC.

The V and J genes are TRBV5-4 and TRBJ2-3; D is perhaps TRBD2 (6 bases). Germline V gives CDR1 SGHNT, CDR2 YYREEE (reference sequence). The V end lost 0 bases, the J end lost 6 bases, and 8 bases lay between the germline ends. The CDR3 length is 13 residues. CDR3 sequence: CASSLARDDTQYF. CDR3 nucleotides: TGTGCCAGCAGCTTGGCGCGGGATGATACGCAGTATTTT.

The chain links TRBV5-1 to TRBJ1-1; 8 bases fit TRBD1. CDR3 length equals 14 residues. Trimming at V came to 0 bases and at J to 5 bases, leaving 3 bases not matched to a gene. The germline V gene has CDR1 SGHRS and CDR2 YFSETQ. The CDR3 coding sequence is TGCGCCAGCAGCTTGGGAACAGGGGGGACTGAAGCTTTCTTT. The encoded protein is CASSLGTGGTEAFF.

CDR3 in DNA: TGTGCCAGCTCACCAGGGCCACAGGGAAACTCGTACGAGCAGTACTTC. It translates to CASSPGPQGNSYEQYF. This chain uses TRBV18 with TRBJ2-7, with D possibly TRBD1 on 6 matching bases. Germline-derived CDR1 and CDR2 are KGHSH and LQKENI. CDR3 length equals 16 residues. Trimming pared 2 bases from V and 4 bases from J, leaving 18 bases between.

The chain uses TRBV7-3 and TRBJ1-4; 9 bases are shared with TRBD1. Germline loops: CDR1 SGHTA, CDR2 FQGTGA. This CDR3 contains 19 residues. V gave up 4 bases and J gave up 3 bases; unmatched junction bases: 15. CDR3 DNA sequence: TGTGCCAGCAGCTCCTTAGACCAGGGGGACAGGGCGTCTAATGAAAAACTGTTTTTT. It specifies CASSSLDQGDRASNEKLFF.

The chain combines TRBV15 with TRBJ1-5; 8 bases map to TRBD1. The CDR3 covers 14 residues. CDR1 LNHNV and CDR2 YYDKDF come from the germline V gene (reference sequence). Losses at the gene ends were 3 bases for V and 6 bases for J; bases not matched to a gene: 4. The CDR3 is CATSSTQGAQPQHF. The CDR3 coding sequence is TGTGCCACCAGCAGTACTCAGGGGGCTCAGCCCCAGCATTTT.

The chain has TRBV3-1 (or the pseudogene TRBV3-2) and TRBJ1-3, with unresolved D. This CDR3 region has 15 residues. CDR1 LGHDT and CDR2 YNNKEL come from the germline V gene (reference sequence). Trimming left V 1 base short and J 3 bases short, with 10 bases between. CDR3 protein: CASSQVGVGGNTIYF. The CDR3 bases are TGTGCCAGCAGCCAAGTCGGGGTTGGTGGAAACACCATATATTTT.

The rearrangement links TRBV29-1 to TRBJ2-1, with a tentative D call TRBD1 (5 bases). The germline V gene has CDR1 SQVTM and CDR2 ANQGSEA. Trimming cost V 7 bases and J 8 bases, with 18 bases left between them. CDR3 length: 13 residues. The chain's CDR3 is CSAASGFRDEQFF. DNA of the CDR3: TGCAGCGCCGCCTCAGGGTTTCGGGATGAGCAGTTCTTC.

The chain links TRBV4-3 to TRBJ1-2; 9 nucleotides match TRBD1. The V gene end was trimmed by 0 bases and the J gene end by 4 bases; junction bases not matched to a gene: 12. The germline CDR1 and CDR2 sequences are LGHNA and YSLEER. The CDR3 length is 18 residues. The DNA for the CDR3 is TGCGCCAGCAGCCAAGATATCCAACAGGGGGCTACGATCTATGGCTACACCTTC. Translation: CASSQDIQQGATIYGYTF.

The gene calls are TRBV5-1 and TRBJ2-5, with 12 bases fitting TRBD2. Germline V CDR1 and CDR2: SGHRS, YFSETQ. This CDR3 contains 17 residues. V shed 1 base, J shed 2 bases, and the junction held 6 bases outside the gene matches. The CDR3 bases are TGCGCCAGCAGCTTGCTAGCGGGAGGGCCAGGGCAAGAGACCCAGTACTTC. Protein: CASSLLAGGPGQETQYF.

Written as DNA, the CDR3 is TGTGCCAGCAGTTACTCTAGGGACAGGGACGATGGTGGCTACACCTTC. Translation gives CASSYSRDRDDGGYTF. This chain links TRBV6-5 with TRBJ1-2, with 9 bases that match TRBD1. Germline lookup yields CDR1 MNHEY and CDR2 SVGAGI. This CDR3 contains 16 residues. With V trimmed by 0 bases and J by 7 bases, 9 bases remained unmatched.

This clone has just one count. The chain joins TRBV11-2 to TRBJ1-5; D unclear. The CDR3 runs to 13 residues. The germline V gene has CDR1 SGHAT and CDR2 FQNNGV. V lost 1 base and J 4 bases, leaving 5 bases between the germline ends. For the CDR3, the DNA is TGTGCCAGCAGCTTAGCACTTAATCAGCCCCAGCATTTT. Its translation: CASSLALNQPQHF.

This clone showed up just a few times. The V call is TRBV7-2, the J call TRBJ1-2; 8 bases match TRBD1. Germline trimming cut 5 bases from V and 2 bases from J; bases unmatched to any gene: 4. The CDR3 is 14 residues long. In germline, CDR1 is SGHTA, CDR2 FQGNSA. The CDR3 region has the DNA TGTGCCAGCAGCACCAGACAGGGGAACTATGGCTACACCTTC. Amino acids: CASSTRQGNYGYTF.

This chain connects TRBV28 to TRBJ1-1, with 9 bases fitting TRBD1. CDR1 and CDR2 (germline): MDHEN, SYDVKM. The J segment lost 0 bases and the V segment lost 5 bases, leaving 4 bases of the junction unmatched. The CDR3 runs 15 residues. CDR3 sequence (DNA): TGTGCCAGCAGTCCCGGGACAGGGATGAACACTGAAGCTTTCTTT. It translates to CASSPGTGMNTEAFF.

This chain uses TRBV29-1 with TRBJ2-1, with TRBD2 as a possible D gene (6 bases). V gave up 2 bases and J gave up 8 bases, with 10 bases separating them. Germline values: CDR1 SQVTM, CDR2 ANQGSEA. This CDR3 has 12 residues. CDR3 sequence (DNA): TGCAGCGTTGAAAGGCGGGACCATGAGCAGTTCTTC. It codes for CSVERRDHEQFF.

The chain links TRBV23-1 to TRBJ1-5; D is unresolved. TRBV23-1 is designated an ORF whose function remains uncertain. Trimming stripped 0 bases from V and 14 bases from J, with 8 bases between. The CDR3 totals 11 residues. This CDR3 reads CASSQSPRKHF. The DNA of the CDR3 is TGCGCCAGCAGTCAATCGCCCAGGAAGCATTTT.

The rearrangement uses TRBV7-8 and TRBJ2-5; 8 bases are shared with TRBD2. CDR3 size: 13 residues. J lost 5 bases, V lost 4 bases, and 3 bases had no gene match. Germline V lookup: CDR1 SGHVS, CDR2 FQNEAQ. This chain's CDR3 is CASSSGRDETQYF. Written as DNA, the CDR3 is TGTGCCAGCAGCTCCGGGAGGGACGAGACCCAGTACTTC.

J is TRBJ1-1 and V is TRBV28; D gene unclear. Trimming took 5 bases from V and 2 from J, leaving 12 bases between them. Germline CDR1 is MDHEN and CDR2 is SYDVKM. CDR3 length: 14 residues. Here the CDR3 DNA reads TGTGCCAGCAGTCCCGGTGGGCGAAACACTGAAGCTTTCTTT. This sequence encodes CASSPGGRNTEAFF.

V is TRBV2 and J is TRBJ2-1, with 10 bases that match TRBD1. V shed 6 bases and J 6 bases; nucleotides not matched to a gene: 8. Germline loops: CDR1 SNHLY, CDR2 FYNNEI. This CDR3 region has 15 residues. The CDR3 spells CASSDSRDRGNEQFF. The CDR3 DNA follows: TGTGCCAGCAGCGACTCCCGGGACAGGGGCAATGAGCAGTTCTTC.

This rearrangement joins TRBV7-9 to TRBJ2-3, with 15 bases matching TRBD2. The J segment lost 9 bases and the V segment lost 3 bases, leaving 13 bases of the junction unmatched. There are 18 residues in the CDR3. Germline CDR1 SEHNR, CDR2 FQNEAQ (reference sequence). The DNA for the CDR3 is TGTGCCAGCAGCTTCGGACTAGCGGGGGGGCATGGGGCCGGAACGCAGTATTTT. Its translation is CASSFGLAGGHGAGTQYF.

The chain joins TRBV10-3 to TRBJ1-3; D unresolved. CDR3 length equals 15 residues. Trimming stripped 2 bases from V and 2 bases from J, with 10 bases between. Germline-derived CDR1 and CDR2 are ENHRY and SYGVKD. CDR3 DNA: TGTGCCATCAGTGAGGGGCCTTCCCCTGGAAACACCATATATTTT. Translation gives CAISEGPSPGNTIYF.

V usage is TRBV28 and J usage is TRBJ1-1; tentatively, D is TRBD1 (5 bases). Germline CDR1 and CDR2: MDHEN and SYDVKM. V lost 4 bases and J 4 bases, leaving 7 bases between the germline ends. The CDR3 contains 12 residues. The CDR3 sequence: CASSSQGTEAFF. CDR3 nucleotides: TGTGCCAGCAGTTCCCAGGGCACTGAAGCTTTCTTT. Using reference TRBV28 and TRBJ1-1 for the parts outside the CDR3, the full variable domain is DVKVTQSSRYLVKRTGEKVFLECVQDMDHENMFWYRQDPGLGLRLIYFSYDVKMKEKGDIPEGYSVSREKKERFSLILESASTNQTSMYLCASSSQGTEAFFGQGTRLTVV.